The 15 T cell receptor beta chains given below trace back to one sample, sequenced in a study of blood T cell repertoires in COVID-19. Some clones are missing from TCRdb's copy, which holds only in-frame ones; the method was immunoSEQ multiplex PCR. The table includes about 180,000 clones, about 91% detected once. What was sequenced was peripheral blood. The source of these receptors is a woman aged 30 to 39 with acute or convalescent COVID-19.

V and J are TRBV3-1 (or the pseudogene TRBV3-2) and TRBJ2-3; D might be TRBD2 (7 bases). Trimming left V 4 bases short and J 8 bases short, with 19 bases between. The CDR3 is made up of 15 amino acids. Germline V gives CDR1 LGHDT, CDR2 YNNKEL (reference sequence). In nucleotides, the CDR3 is TGTGCCAGCAGCCTCAGGGAGGGGGGCGAAGGTACGCAGTATTTT. This encodes CASSLREGGEGTQYF.

This rearrangement joins TRBV7-9 to TRBJ2-1; TRBD1 matches at 10 bases. The V gene end was trimmed by 5 bases and the J gene end by 8 bases; junction bases not matched to a gene: 9. Germline-derived CDR1 and CDR2 are SEHNR and FQNEAQ (reference sequence). The CDR3 totals 15 residues. CDR3 sequence: CASSQGQGWLDEQFF. DNA of the CDR3: TGTGCCAGCAGCCAGGGACAGGGGTGGCTCGATGAGCAGTTCTTC. Full variable domain (rest looked up from reference TRBV7-9 and TRBJ2-1): DTGVSQNPRHKITKRGQNVTFRCDPISEHNRLYWYRQTLGQGPEFLTYFQNEAQLEKSRLLSDRFSAERPKGSFSTLEIQRTEQGDSAMYLCASSQGQGWLDEQFFGPGTRLTVL.

The chain joins TRBV2 to TRBJ1-5; unclear D gene. From germline, CDR1 is SNHLY and CDR2 FYNNEI. V was pared by 1 base and J by 4 bases, with 5 bases between. The CDR3 spans 13 residues. CDR3 sequence reads: CASSEETNQPQHF. The CDR3 DNA reads TGTGCCAGCAGTGAAGAGACTAATCAGCCCCAGCATTTT.

This chain joins TRBV5-1 and TRBJ2-2; D remains unclear. The CDR3 is 12 amino acids. Deletions cut 0 bases from V and 9 bases from J, with 6 bases between. In germline, CDR1 is SGHRS, CDR2 YFSETQ. CDR3: CASSLGPRELFF. DNA of the CDR3: TGCGCCAGCAGCTTGGGGCCGCGGGAGCTGTTTTTT.

The J gene is TRBJ2-1, the V gene TRBV2; weak D call: TRBD2 (5 bases). V was clipped by 7 bases and J by 7 bases, with 11 bases between them. The CDR3 has 12 amino acids. Germline V gives CDR1 SNHLY, CDR2 FYNNEI. The CDR3, as DNA: TGTGCCAGCACCGGGGATGGTAATGAGCAGTTCTTC. It translates to CASTGDGNEQFF.

The chain links TRBV11-3 to TRBJ2-5; TRBD1 aligns across 8 bases. CDR1 and CDR2 (germline): SGHNT, YENEEA. CDR3 length equals 14 residues. J was trimmed by 4 bases and V by 1 base; bases with no gene match: 2. DNA of the CDR3: TGTGCCAGCAGCTTAGGACAGGGGCTAGAGACCCAGTACTTC. It specifies CASSLGQGLETQYF.

This clone appeared a single time. J is TRBJ2-5 and V is TRBV15; 8 bases line up with TRBD1. With V trimmed by 5 bases and J by 3 bases, 5 bases remained unmatched. CDR3 size: 14 residues. Germline CDR1 is LNHNV and CDR2 is YYDKDF (reference sequence). CDR3 protein: CATSPVDREETQYF. In nucleotides, the CDR3 is TGTGCCACCAGCCCTGTGGACAGGGAAGAGACCCAGTACTTC.

The chain is built from TRBV6-5 and TRBJ2-2; the D gene is possibly TRBD1 (6 bases). In germline, CDR1 is MNHEY, CDR2 SVGAGI. Trimming shortened V by 0 bases and J by 10 bases, and 9 bases separated the two germline ends. The CDR3 contains 13 residues. The CDR3 is CASSYSYRAELFF. CDR3 DNA sequence: TGTGCCAGCAGTTACTCTTACAGGGCGGAGCTGTTTTTT.

V and J are TRBV27 and TRBJ2-7; possible D gene TRBD2, 6 bases. The V end was cut by 11 bases, the J end by 7 bases, with 18 bases between. Per the germline V gene, CDR1 is MNHEY and CDR2 is SMNVEV (reference sequence). The CDR3 covers 12 residues. CDR3 residues: CAAGLSGREQYF. The CDR3 nucleotides read TGTGCCGCGGGACTCTCAGGGAGGGAGCAGTACTTC.

In its sample, this clone was seen a few times. The genes are TRBV5-8 and TRBJ1-5, with TRBD1 as a possible D gene (6 bases). The germline CDR1 and CDR2 sequences are SGHTS and YDEGEE. Trimming took 0 bases from V and 5 from J, leaving 12 bases between them. CDR3 length: 15 amino acids. CDR3 nucleotide sequence: TGTGCCAGCAGCTTGGGTCAGGGGCAATATCAGCCCCAGCATTTT. Its translation: CASSLGQGQYQPQHF.

This rearrangement joins TRBV2 to TRBJ2-5; TRBD1 matches 8 bases. J gave up 13 bases and V 1 base, and 5 bases lay outside the gene matches. CDR1 SNHLY and CDR2 FYNNEI come from the germline V gene. This CDR3 comprises 12 residues. DNA for the CDR3: TGTGCCAGCAGTGAAGAGGTCAGGGGGCTGTACTTC. Translation gives CASSEEVRGLYF.

The CDR3 here is CASSIYPTGGATSGEQFF. DNA for the CDR3: TGTGCCAGTAGTATATACCCGACAGGGGGCGCCACGTCCGGGGAGCAGTTCTTC. The chain couples TRBV19 to TRBJ2-1, with 10 positions matching TRBD1. The CDR3 totals 18 residues. Germline V gene data show CDR1 as LNHDA and CDR2 as SQIVND (reference sequence). V shed 2 bases and J 10 bases; nucleotides not matched to a gene: 17. Together with reference TRBV19 and TRBJ2-1, the CDR3 gives the full variable domain: DGGITQSPKYLFRKEGQNVTLSCEQNLNHDAMYWYRQDPGQGLRLIYYSQIVNDFQKGDIAEGYSVSREKKESFPLTVTSAQKNPTAFYLCASSIYPTGGATSGEQFFGPGTRLTVL.

The CDR3, as DNA: TGTGCCAGCAGCGTTGGCGATACGCAGTATTTT. Its translation is CASSVGDTQYF. The chain has TRBV9 and TRBJ2-3; the D is unclear. Trimming removed 2 bases from V and 6 bases from J, with 4 bases in between. This CDR3 has 11 amino acids. CDR1 is SGDLS, CDR2 YYNGEE, per germline.

The chain links TRBV5-1 to TRBJ2-5, with 10 bases that match TRBD2. CDR1 and CDR2 (germline): SGHRS, YFSETQ. Germline trimming cut 3 bases from V and 0 bases from J; bases unmatched to any gene: 8. This CDR3 is 17 amino acids long. The CDR3 here is CASSWPGLAENQETQYF. The CDR3 nucleotides are TGCGCCAGCAGCTGGCCCGGACTAGCGGAAAACCAAGAGACCCAGTACTTC.

This sequence joins TRBV7-9 and TRBJ2-6; D is undetermined. The length of the CDR3 is 18 residues. V was cut by 5 bases and J by 1 base, with 18 bases left in between. CDR1 is SEHNR, CDR2 FQNEAQ, per germline (reference sequence). The CDR3 spells CASSTIRWADSGANVLTF. The CDR3 coding sequence is TGTGCCAGCAGCACCATACGGTGGGCAGATTCTGGGGCCAACGTCCTGACTTTC.